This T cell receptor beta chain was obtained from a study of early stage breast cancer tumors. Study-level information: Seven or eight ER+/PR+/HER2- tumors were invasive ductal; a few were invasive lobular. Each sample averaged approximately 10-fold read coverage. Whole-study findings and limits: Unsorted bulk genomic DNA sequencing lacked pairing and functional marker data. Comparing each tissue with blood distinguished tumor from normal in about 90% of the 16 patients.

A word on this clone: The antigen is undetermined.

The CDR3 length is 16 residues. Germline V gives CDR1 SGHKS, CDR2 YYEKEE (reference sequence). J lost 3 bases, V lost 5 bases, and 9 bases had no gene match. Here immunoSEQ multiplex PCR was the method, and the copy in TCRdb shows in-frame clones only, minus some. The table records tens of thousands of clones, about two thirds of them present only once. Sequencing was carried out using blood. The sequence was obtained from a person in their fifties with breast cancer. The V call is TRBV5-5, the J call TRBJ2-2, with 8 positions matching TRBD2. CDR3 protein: CASSLAAGGDTGELFF. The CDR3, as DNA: TGTGCCAGCAGTCTAGCCGCCGGGGGGGACACCGGGGAGCTGTTTTTT.